The rows below give T cell receptor beta chains drawn from one sample of a study of T cell responses to AZD1222 COVID-19 vaccine. TCRdb's table, derived via immunoSEQ multiplex PCR, lists solely in-frame clones and lacks some. This table has over 120,000 clones, roughly 89% appearing once. The input for sequencing was peripheral blood, taken 28 days after the second AZD1222 dose. Receptors were obtained from an adult who received the AZD1222 COVID-19 vaccine. CDR3s include the opening cysteine and the closing phenylalanine or tryptophan. A D gene is named only where the DNA matches it firmly.

D gene	V gene	J gene	CDR3 DNA	CDR3 protein
-	TRBV19	TRBJ1-2	TGTGCCAGTAGTGCCGGGGACACCTCTAACTATGGCTACACCTTC	CASSAGDTSNYGYTF
TRBD2	TRBV27	TRBJ2-1	TGTGCCAGCAGTTTTGGCACTAGCGGGAGTAGGGGTGAGCAGTTCTTC	CASSFGTSGSRGEQFF
-	TRBV27	TRBJ2-7	TGTGCCAGCAGAAGAGGGACGGACTTCTCCTACGAGCAGTACTTC	CASRRGTDFSYEQYF
TRBD1	TRBV18	TRBJ1-6	TGTGCCAGCTCACCAGGACAGGGCAATTCACCCCTCCACTTT	CASSPGQGNSPLHF
-	TRBV6-2/TRBV6-3	TRBJ2-5	TGTGCCAGCAGTGTGCGTGGAGACGAGACCCAGTACTTC	CASSVRGDETQYF
TRBD1	TRBV5-1	TRBJ2-1	TGCGCCAGCAGCTTTCGCCCCGGGACAGGGATGAATGAGCAGTTCTTC	CASSFRPGTGMNEQFF
-	TRBV6-2/TRBV6-3	TRBJ2-7	TGTGCCAGCAGTTACCCACTGGGGCAGGGCGACTACGAGCAGTACTTC	CASSYPLGQGDYEQYF
-	TRBV7-9	TRBJ2-2	TGTGCCAGCAGCTTCGGGGCCGGGGAGCTGTTTTTT	CASSFGAGELFF
TRBD1	TRBV19	TRBJ1-2	TGTGCCAGTAGTACGGGGCTGACCGGGACAGGGGTATCGACCCGCTATGGCTACACCTTC	CASSTGLTGTGVSTRYGYTF
-	TRBV11-2	TRBJ2-7	TGTGCCAGCAGCTATGGGGGCGGGACAACTGCCTACGAGCAGTACTTC	CASSYGGGTTAYEQYF
-	TRBV19	TRBJ1-2	TGTGCCAGTAGTCGGGAGGTGGGCTATGGCTACACCTTC	CASSREVGYGYTF